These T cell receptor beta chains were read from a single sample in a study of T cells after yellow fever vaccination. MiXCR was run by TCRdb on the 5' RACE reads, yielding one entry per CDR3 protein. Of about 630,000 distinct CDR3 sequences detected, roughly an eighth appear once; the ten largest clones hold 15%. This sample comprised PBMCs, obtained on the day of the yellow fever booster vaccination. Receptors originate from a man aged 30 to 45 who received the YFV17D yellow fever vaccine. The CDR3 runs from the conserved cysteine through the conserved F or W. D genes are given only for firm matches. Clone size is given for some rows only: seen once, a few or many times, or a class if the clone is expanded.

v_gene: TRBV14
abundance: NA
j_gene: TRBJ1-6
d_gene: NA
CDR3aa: CASSQGQRSPLHF
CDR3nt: TGTGCCAGCAGCCAAGGCCAACGATCACCCCTCCACTTT

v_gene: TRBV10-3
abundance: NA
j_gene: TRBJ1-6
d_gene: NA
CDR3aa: CAIRPTGDNSPLHF
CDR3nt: TGTGCCATTCGCCCCACGGGCGATAATTCACCCCTCCACTTT

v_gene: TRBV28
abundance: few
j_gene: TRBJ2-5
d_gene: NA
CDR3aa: CASAFVGTRRGTQYF
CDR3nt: TGTGCCAGCGCCTTTGTGGGAACACGGCGAGGGACCCAGTACTTC

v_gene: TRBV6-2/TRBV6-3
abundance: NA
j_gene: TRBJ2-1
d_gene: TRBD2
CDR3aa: CASSYVAGVRNEQFF
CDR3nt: TGTGCCAGCAGTTACGTGGCGGGAGTCCGAAATGAGCAGTTCTTC

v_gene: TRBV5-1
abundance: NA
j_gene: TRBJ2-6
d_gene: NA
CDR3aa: CASSLHPVSSGANVLTF
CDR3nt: TGCGCCAGCAGCTTGCATCCTGTGAGCTCTGGGGCCAACGTCCTGACTTTC

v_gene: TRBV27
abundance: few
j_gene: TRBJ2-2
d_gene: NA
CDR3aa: CASRGGELFF
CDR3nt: TGTGCCAGCAGGGGCGGGGAGCTGTTTTTT

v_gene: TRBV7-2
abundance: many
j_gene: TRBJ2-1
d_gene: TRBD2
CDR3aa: CASSKLSGSGYNEQFF
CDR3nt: TGTGCCAGCAGCAAACTTAGCGGGAGTGGGTATAATGAGCAGTTCTTC

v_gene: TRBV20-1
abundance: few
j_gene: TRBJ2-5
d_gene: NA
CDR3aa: CSANGRAQETQYF
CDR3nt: TGCAGTGCTAATGGGAGAGCCCAAGAGACCCAGTACTTC

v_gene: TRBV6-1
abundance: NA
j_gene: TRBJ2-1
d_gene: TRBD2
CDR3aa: CASISGGPIRSSYNEQFF
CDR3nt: TGTGCCAGTATTAGCGGGGGGCCAATCCGAAGCTCCTACAATGAGCAGTTCTTC

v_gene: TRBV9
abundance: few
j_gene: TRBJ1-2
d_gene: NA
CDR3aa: CASSENRVTDYGYTF
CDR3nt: TGTGCCAGCAGCGAGAACAGGGTTACGGACTATGGCTACACCTTC

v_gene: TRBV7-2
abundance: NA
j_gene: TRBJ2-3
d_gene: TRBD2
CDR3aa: CASSFSGSKDTQYF
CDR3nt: TGTGCCAGCAGCTTTAGCGGGAGCAAAGATACGCAGTATTTT

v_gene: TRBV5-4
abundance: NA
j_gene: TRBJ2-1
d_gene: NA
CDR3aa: CASSFPTGGGSYNEQFF
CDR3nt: TGTGCCAGCAGCTTTCCGACTGGCGGAGGCTCCTACAATGAGCAGTTCTTC

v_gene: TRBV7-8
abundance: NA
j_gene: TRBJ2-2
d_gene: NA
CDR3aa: CASSLGTARSGELFF
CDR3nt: TGTGCCAGCAGCTTAGGAACAGCCCGCAGCGGGGAGCTGTTTTTT

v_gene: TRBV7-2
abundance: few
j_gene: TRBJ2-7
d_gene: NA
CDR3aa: CASSPRIGSIYEQYF
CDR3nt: TGTGCCAGCAGCCCCCGGATCGGGAGCATCTACGAGCAGTACTTC

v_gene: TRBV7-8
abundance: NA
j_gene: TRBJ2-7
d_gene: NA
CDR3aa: CASSLVGTDDSYEQYF
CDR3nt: TGTGCCAGCAGCTTAGTAGGTACAGACGACTCCTACGAGCAGTACTTC

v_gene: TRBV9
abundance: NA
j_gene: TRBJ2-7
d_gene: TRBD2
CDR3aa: CASSPHGSGSSYEQYF
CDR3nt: TGTGCCAGCAGTCCCCATGGGAGCGGGAGCTCCTACGAGCAGTACTTC

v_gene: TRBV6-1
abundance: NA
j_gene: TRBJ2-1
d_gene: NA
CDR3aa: CASNLPVGGEQFF
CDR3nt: TGTGCCAGCAACCTACCCGTTGGCGGCGAGCAGTTCTTC

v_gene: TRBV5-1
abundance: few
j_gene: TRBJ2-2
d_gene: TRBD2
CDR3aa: CASSFNGGDTGELFF
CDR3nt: TGCGCCAGCAGCTTTAACGGGGGGGACACCGGGGAGCTGTTTTTT

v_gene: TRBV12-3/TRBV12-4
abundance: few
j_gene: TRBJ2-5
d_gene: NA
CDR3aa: CASSLTPTQYF
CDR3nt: TGTGCCAGCAGTTTAACCCCGACCCAGTACTTC

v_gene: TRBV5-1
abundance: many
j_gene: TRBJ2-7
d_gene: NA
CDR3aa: CASSRGFRYEQYF
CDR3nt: TGCGCCAGCAGTAGGGGTTTCCGCTACGAGCAGTACTTC

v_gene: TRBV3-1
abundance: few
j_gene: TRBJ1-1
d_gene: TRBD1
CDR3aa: CASSRILGGAGNTEAFF
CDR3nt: TGTGCCAGCAGCCGAATACTAGGGGGCGCCGGGAACACTGAAGCTTTCTTT

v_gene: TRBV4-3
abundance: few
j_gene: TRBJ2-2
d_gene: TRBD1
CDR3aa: CASSQEGPGQASSTGELFF
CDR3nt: TGCGCCAGCAGCCAAGAGGGGCCGGGACAGGCCTCGAGCACCGGGGAGCTGTTTTTT

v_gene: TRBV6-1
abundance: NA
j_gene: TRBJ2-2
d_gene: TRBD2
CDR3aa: CASFETSGRIRTGELFF
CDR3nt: TGTGCCAGCTTCGAAACTAGCGGGAGAATAAGGACCGGGGAGCTGTTTTTT

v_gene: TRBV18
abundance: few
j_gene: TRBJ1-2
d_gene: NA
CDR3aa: CASSPRQANYGYTF
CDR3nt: TGTGCCAGCTCACCTAGACAGGCCAACTATGGCTACACCTTC

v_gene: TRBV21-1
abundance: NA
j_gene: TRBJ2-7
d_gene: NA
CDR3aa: CASSNWVSSTYEQYF
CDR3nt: TGTGCCAGCAGCAATTGGGTCTCTTCGACCTACGAGCAGTACTTC

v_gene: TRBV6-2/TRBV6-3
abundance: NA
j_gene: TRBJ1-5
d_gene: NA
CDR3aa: CASSYSTNRYNQPQHF
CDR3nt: TGTGCCAGCAGTTACTCGACAAACAGATACAATCAGCCCCAGCATTTT

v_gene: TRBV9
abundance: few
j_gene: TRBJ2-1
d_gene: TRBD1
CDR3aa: CASSVRGDRAPSPDNEQFF
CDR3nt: TGTGCCAGCAGCGTACGGGGGGACAGGGCCCCGTCTCCGGACAATGAGCAGTTCTTC

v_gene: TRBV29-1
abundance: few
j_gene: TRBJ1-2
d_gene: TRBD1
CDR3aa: CSVDQDRAGAYTF
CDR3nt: TGCAGCGTTGACCAGGACAGGGCTGGCGCCTACACCTTC

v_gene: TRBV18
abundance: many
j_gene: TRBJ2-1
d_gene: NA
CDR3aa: CASSPGNSYNEQFF
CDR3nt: TGTGCCAGCTCACCCGGGAACTCCTACAATGAGCAGTTCTTC

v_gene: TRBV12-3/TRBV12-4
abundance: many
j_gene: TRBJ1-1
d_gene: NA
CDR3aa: CASSLGEGTEAFF
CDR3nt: TGTGCCAGCAGTTTGGGGGAAGGCACTGAAGCTTTCTTT

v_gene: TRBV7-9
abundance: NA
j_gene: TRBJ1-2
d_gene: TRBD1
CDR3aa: CASSFGTGQGYTF
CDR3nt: TGTGCCAGCAGCTTCGGGACAGGGCAGGGCTACACCTTC